Included here is one T cell receptor (beta chain) sequence, with context. The germline V gene encodes CDR1 SEHNR and CDR2 FQNEAQ (reference sequence). Trimming removed 11 bases from V and 5 bases from J; junction bases left unmatched: 12. The CDR3 loop spans 14 amino acids. The sample comes from a study of blood T cell repertoires in COVID-19. Only in-frame clones appear in the TCRdb table, and some are missing; sequencing was by immunoSEQ multiplex PCR. The table lists about 320,000 clones, about nine tenths of them singletons. The source material was PBMCs or T cells enriched from blood (not recorded which). This receptor was obtained from a man between 60 and 70 years old who had recovered from COVID-19. This rearrangement joins TRBV7-9 to TRBJ2-3; 8 bases line up with TRBD2. The CDR3 bases are TGTGCCGGGCTGGCGACTAGCGCGAGAGATACGCAGTATTTT. Amino acid sequence: CAGLATSARDTQYF.